The rows below give T cell receptor beta chains drawn from one sample of a study of human T cells and chemical hapten exposure. TCRdb used MiXCR to reprocess the RACE reads, holding one entry per CDR3 protein. This sample has fewer than 200,000 distinct CDR3 sequences, with around 24% found just once. Sample: whole blood, taken in connection with sensitization to the hapten diphenylcyclopropenone (DPC). The receptors stem from a woman between 45 and 65 years old with alopecia areata. Some clones in this sample may be carry-over from other donors' samples. The CDR3 runs from the conserved cysteine through the conserved F or W. Fields, in order: CDR3 DNA, CDR3 protein, V gene, J gene, D gene, clone size. A D gene is named only where the DNA matches it firmly. Only part of the rows carry a size: once, few, many, or a class if the clone is expanded.

cdr3_nt: TGCAGCGTTGAAGTGGACGGCGGGCCCTACGAGCAGTACTTC; cdr3_aa: CSVEVDGGPYEQYF; v_call: TRBV29-1; j_call: TRBJ2-7; d_call: -; clone_size: -
cdr3_nt: TGTGCCAGCAGTGATATCGACAGCTATGGCTACACCTTC; cdr3_aa: CASSDIDSYGYTF; v_call: TRBV2; j_call: TRBJ1-2; d_call: -; clone_size: -
cdr3_nt: TGTGCCAGCAGACTAGCGGGAGTGCACGAGCAGTACTTC; cdr3_aa: CASRLAGVHEQYF; v_call: TRBV2; j_call: TRBJ2-7; d_call: TRBD2; clone_size: -
cdr3_nt: TGTGCCAGCAGTCTCGACAGGGGGCTGCTCGAGCAGTACTTC; cdr3_aa: CASSLDRGLLEQYF; v_call: TRBV6-2/TRBV6-3; j_call: TRBJ2-7; d_call: TRBD1; clone_size: -
cdr3_nt: TGCAGTGCGAGTAGTAGCGGACTAGCGGGCAACAATGAGCAGTTCTTC; cdr3_aa: CSASSSGLAGNNEQFF; v_call: TRBV20-1; j_call: TRBJ2-1; d_call: TRBD2; clone_size: -
cdr3_nt: TGTGCCAGCAGCTTAGGCAGGAGGGACACTGAAGCTTTCTTT; cdr3_aa: CASSLGRRDTEAFF; v_call: TRBV11-2; j_call: TRBJ1-1; d_call: -; clone_size: -
cdr3_nt: TGCAGCGTTGAAGAGGGGAGGGGGCGGAACACTGAAGCTTTCTTT; cdr3_aa: CSVEEGRGRNTEAFF; v_call: TRBV29-1; j_call: TRBJ1-1; d_call: TRBD1; clone_size: -
cdr3_nt: TGCAGCGTTGAAACCCTGACTACATTCTACAATGAGCAGTTCTTC; cdr3_aa: CSVETLTTFYNEQFF; v_call: TRBV29-1; j_call: TRBJ2-1; d_call: -; clone_size: -
cdr3_nt: TGTGCCATCAGTGATTCAAGGGTCGATGGCACTGAAGCTTTCTTT; cdr3_aa: CAISDSRVDGTEAFF; v_call: TRBV10-3; j_call: TRBJ1-1; d_call: -; clone_size: -
cdr3_nt: TGCAGTGCTCAGGCTAGCGGGAGGGCGAATGAGCAGTTCTTC; cdr3_aa: CSAQASGRANEQFF; v_call: TRBV20-1; j_call: TRBJ2-1; d_call: TRBD2; clone_size: -
cdr3_nt: TGCAGTGCTACCACGTCGGGCTACAATGAGCAGTTCTTC; cdr3_aa: CSATTSGYNEQFF; v_call: TRBV20-1; j_call: TRBJ2-1; d_call: -; clone_size: once
cdr3_nt: TGTGCCAGCAGCTTCCCGACAGGGGAGGTGACCCAGTACTTC; cdr3_aa: CASSFPTGEVTQYF; v_call: TRBV5-5; j_call: TRBJ2-5; d_call: TRBD1; clone_size: -
cdr3_nt: TGCGCCAGCAGCTTGGGTTTTACAGAAGGCACCTACGAGCAGTACTTC; cdr3_aa: CASSLGFTEGTYEQYF; v_call: TRBV5-1; j_call: TRBJ2-7; d_call: -; clone_size: once
cdr3_nt: TGTGCCAGCAGTGACGGAGATACGCAGTATTTT; cdr3_aa: CASSDGDTQYF; v_call: TRBV25-1; j_call: TRBJ2-3; d_call: -; clone_size: -
cdr3_nt: TGCAGTGGAACAGACAGATACGAGCAGTACTTC; cdr3_aa: CSGTDRYEQYF; v_call: TRBV20-1; j_call: TRBJ2-7; d_call: -; clone_size: few
cdr3_nt: TGCAGCGTGGGCGGACTAGCGAGAGATGAGCAGTTCTTC; cdr3_aa: CSVGGLARDEQFF; v_call: TRBV29-1; j_call: TRBJ2-1; d_call: TRBD2; clone_size: few
cdr3_nt: TGCAGTGCTAGAGGCGGGGCGGGAGGATCTTTTGAGCAGTACTTC; cdr3_aa: CSARGGAGGSFEQYF; v_call: TRBV20-1; j_call: TRBJ2-7; d_call: TRBD2; clone_size: few
cdr3_nt: TGTGCCAGCAGTGATCTGGGGACTAGCATCGATACGCAGTATTTT; cdr3_aa: CASSDLGTSIDTQYF; v_call: TRBV25-1; j_call: TRBJ2-3; d_call: TRBD2; clone_size: few
cdr3_nt: TGTGCCAGCAGTGACTTACGGAGGTTGGCTTTCTTT; cdr3_aa: CASSDLRRLAFF; v_call: TRBV28; j_call: TRBJ1-1; d_call: -; clone_size: few
cdr3_nt: TGCGCCAGCAGGTCCCTAGCGGGAGTAGTGGTGCAGTTCTTC; cdr3_aa: CASRSLAGVVVQFF; v_call: TRBV10-2; j_call: TRBJ2-1; d_call: TRBD2; clone_size: few
cdr3_nt: TGTGCCAGCTCCCGGGACAGGGTCGGAAGCAATCAGCCCCAGCATTTT; cdr3_aa: CASSRDRVGSNQPQHF; v_call: TRBV2; j_call: TRBJ1-5; d_call: TRBD1; clone_size: -
cdr3_nt: TGTGCCAGCAGTCGGGGAGTAATGAACACTGAAGCTTTCTTT; cdr3_aa: CASSRGVMNTEAFF; v_call: TRBV2; j_call: TRBJ1-1; d_call: -; clone_size: many
cdr3_nt: TGCAGCGTTGTAAAAGGGAACACTGAAGCTTTCTTT; cdr3_aa: CSVVKGNTEAFF; v_call: TRBV29-1; j_call: TRBJ1-1; d_call: -; clone_size: -
cdr3_nt: TGTGCCAGCAGTGTTCTAGCGGGAGGGCCGACTGAGCAGTTCTTC; cdr3_aa: CASSVLAGGPTEQFF; v_call: TRBV2; j_call: TRBJ2-1; d_call: TRBD2; clone_size: few
cdr3_nt: TGTGCCAGCAGCCCAACTGGGCTAGCGGGAGGGCCTGGGCTCGGGCAGTTCTTC; cdr3_aa: CASSPTGLAGGPGLGQFF; v_call: TRBV7-3; j_call: TRBJ2-1; d_call: TRBD2; clone_size: -
cdr3_nt: TGTGCCAGCAGCCCTGGGGACGGGAGGGCCTACGAGCAGTACTTC; cdr3_aa: CASSPGDGRAYEQYF; v_call: TRBV3-1; j_call: TRBJ2-7; d_call: TRBD2; clone_size: few
cdr3_nt: TGTGCCATCAGCGGGAGAAGCTCAGATACGCAGTATTTT; cdr3_aa: CAISGRSSDTQYF; v_call: TRBV2; j_call: TRBJ2-3; d_call: TRBD2; clone_size: -
cdr3_nt: TGTGCCAGCAAGGGACTTAACACCGGGGAGCTGTTTTTT; cdr3_aa: CASKGLNTGELFF; v_call: TRBV2; j_call: TRBJ2-2; d_call: -; clone_size: -
cdr3_nt: TGCAGTGCTGTTAGCGGGCCAACCGGGGAGCTGTTTTTT; cdr3_aa: CSAVSGPTGELFF; v_call: TRBV20-1; j_call: TRBJ2-2; d_call: TRBD2; clone_size: -
cdr3_nt: TGTGCCAGCAGTTTATTAGGGACTAGTGGAAATGAGCAGTTCTTC; cdr3_aa: CASSLLGTSGNEQFF; v_call: TRBV27; j_call: TRBJ2-1; d_call: TRBD2; clone_size: -
cdr3_nt: TGTGTCAGCAGCTTAGATCGAAGTCTAGCGGGAGCGGGTGAGCAGTTCTTC; cdr3_aa: CVSSLDRSLAGAGEQFF; v_call: TRBV11-2; j_call: TRBJ2-1; d_call: TRBD2; clone_size: few
cdr3_nt: TGTGCCAGCGCCGTTCAAGAGACCCAGTACTTC; cdr3_aa: CASAVQETQYF; v_call: TRBV7-9; j_call: TRBJ2-5; d_call: -; clone_size: few
cdr3_nt: TGCGCCAGCAGCGTGAGCGGGACTGACTACAATGAGCAGTTCTTC; cdr3_aa: CASSVSGTDYNEQFF; v_call: TRBV5-1; j_call: TRBJ2-1; d_call: TRBD2; clone_size: few
cdr3_nt: TGTGCCAGCAGCCCCGGGACAGGGGTCGAGCAGTACTTC; cdr3_aa: CASSPGTGVEQYF; v_call: TRBV3-1; j_call: TRBJ2-7; d_call: TRBD1; clone_size: many
cdr3_nt: TGTGCCAGCAGCTATGGGACATCCCAAGAGACCCAGTACTTC; cdr3_aa: CASSYGTSQETQYF; v_call: TRBV6-5; j_call: TRBJ2-5; d_call: -; clone_size: few
cdr3_nt: TGTGCCAGCAGCCAAGCCATCGGCAGGGGCACCGGGGAGCTGTTTTTT; cdr3_aa: CASSQAIGRGTGELFF; v_call: TRBV4-2; j_call: TRBJ2-2; d_call: -; clone_size: -
cdr3_nt: TGTGCCAGCAGTGGGGACACCTACGAGCAGTACTTC; cdr3_aa: CASSGDTYEQYF; v_call: TRBV2; j_call: TRBJ2-7; d_call: -; clone_size: -
cdr3_nt: TGTGCCAGCAGGGACAGCCAACAACGGTCCGAGCAGTACTTC; cdr3_aa: CASRDSQQRSEQYF; v_call: TRBV6-6; j_call: TRBJ2-7; d_call: -; clone_size: -
cdr3_nt: TGTGCCAGCAGCAACCGAACAGGGGTCAAAAACATTCAGTACTTC; cdr3_aa: CASSNRTGVKNIQYF; v_call: TRBV11-2; j_call: TRBJ2-4; d_call: TRBD1; clone_size: few
cdr3_nt: TGCGCCAGCAGCTTCGAGGTGAACACTGAAGCTTTCTTT; cdr3_aa: CASSFEVNTEAFF; v_call: TRBV5-1; j_call: TRBJ1-1; d_call: -; clone_size: many
cdr3_nt: TGCAGTGCTAGCGTAGGACTAGCTTCCTACAATGAGCAGTTCTTC; cdr3_aa: CSASVGLASYNEQFF; v_call: TRBV20-1; j_call: TRBJ2-1; d_call: TRBD2; clone_size: -
cdr3_nt: TGCAGCGTAGGGACAAGTACTTCCTACGAGCAGTACTTC; cdr3_aa: CSVGTSTSYEQYF; v_call: TRBV29-1; j_call: TRBJ2-7; d_call: -; clone_size: many
cdr3_nt: TGTGCCAGCAGTTTCCCAACAAGAACAGGGGGCACCCACTCCTCCTACAATGAGCAGTTCTTC; cdr3_aa: CASSFPTRTGGTHSSYNEQFF; v_call: TRBV28; j_call: TRBJ2-1; d_call: TRBD1; clone_size: few
cdr3_nt: TGTGCCAGCAGTTCGGACCGAGCGGGAGAAGACTTC; cdr3_aa: CASSSDRAGEDF; v_call: TRBV2; j_call: TRBJ2-7; d_call: TRBD2; clone_size: -
cdr3_nt: TGTGCCAGCAGGCCTGACCCGGGACAGCCCCCGGGGGAGCAGTACTTC; cdr3_aa: CASRPDPGQPPGEQYF; v_call: TRBV5-5; j_call: TRBJ2-7; d_call: TRBD1; clone_size: few
cdr3_nt: TGTGCCAGCAGCGCTCCAGGGGCCGGGGGCTCTTATGGCTACACCTTC; cdr3_aa: CASSAPGAGGSYGYTF; v_call: TRBV9; j_call: TRBJ1-2; d_call: -; clone_size: few
cdr3_nt: TGTGCCAGCAGTGGTCCAGGGTATGGCTACACCTTC; cdr3_aa: CASSGPGYGYTF; v_call: TRBV25-1; j_call: TRBJ1-2; d_call: -; clone_size: -
cdr3_nt: TGCGCCAGCAGACGGGTTGACGGGACACTAAACACCGGGGAGCTGTTTTTT; cdr3_aa: CASRRVDGTLNTGELFF; v_call: TRBV5-1; j_call: TRBJ2-2; d_call: -; clone_size: -
cdr3_nt: TGCAGCGCGGACCTAGGACAGGGGGCTTTCTTT; cdr3_aa: CSADLGQGAFF; v_call: TRBV29-1; j_call: TRBJ1-1; d_call: TRBD1; clone_size: many
cdr3_nt: TGCGCCAGCAGCTCCCTACTAGCGGGAGATCAAGAGACCCAGTACTTC; cdr3_aa: CASSSLLAGDQETQYF; v_call: TRBV5-1; j_call: TRBJ2-5; d_call: TRBD2; clone_size: -
cdr3_nt: TGTGCCACCAGTGGGGACTACGGAAGCTCCTACAATGAGCAGTTCTTC; cdr3_aa: CATSGDYGSSYNEQFF; v_call: TRBV24-1; j_call: TRBJ2-1; d_call: TRBD2; clone_size: -
cdr3_nt: TGTGCCAGCAGTTTACTAGCGGGAGAATGGGCCGGGGAGCTGTTTTTT; cdr3_aa: CASSLLAGEWAGELFF; v_call: TRBV7-2; j_call: TRBJ2-2; d_call: TRBD2; clone_size: few
cdr3_nt: TGTGCCAGCAGCTTATTAATTCCGTCTAGCGCGAACACCGGGGAGCTGTTTTTT; cdr3_aa: CASSLLIPSSANTGELFF; v_call: TRBV7-2; j_call: TRBJ2-2; d_call: -; clone_size: few
cdr3_nt: TGTGCCAGCAGTGAACTAGGACTAGCGGGAGGGTACAATGAGCAGTTCTTC; cdr3_aa: CASSELGLAGGYNEQFF; v_call: TRBV2; j_call: TRBJ2-1; d_call: TRBD2; clone_size: few